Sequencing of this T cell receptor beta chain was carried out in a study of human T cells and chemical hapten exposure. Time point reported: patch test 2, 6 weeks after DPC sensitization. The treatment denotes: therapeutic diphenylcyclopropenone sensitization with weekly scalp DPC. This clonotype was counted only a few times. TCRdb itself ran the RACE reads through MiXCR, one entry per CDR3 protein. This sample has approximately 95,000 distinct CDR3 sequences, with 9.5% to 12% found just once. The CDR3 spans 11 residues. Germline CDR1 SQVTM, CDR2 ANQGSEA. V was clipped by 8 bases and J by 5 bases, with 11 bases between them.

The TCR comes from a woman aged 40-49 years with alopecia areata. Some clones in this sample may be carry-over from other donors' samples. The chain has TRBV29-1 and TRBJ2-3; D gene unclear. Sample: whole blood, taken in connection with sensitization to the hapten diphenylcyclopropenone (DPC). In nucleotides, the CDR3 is TGCAGCATCTTATCGGGAGATACGCAGTATTTT. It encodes CSILSGDTQYF.